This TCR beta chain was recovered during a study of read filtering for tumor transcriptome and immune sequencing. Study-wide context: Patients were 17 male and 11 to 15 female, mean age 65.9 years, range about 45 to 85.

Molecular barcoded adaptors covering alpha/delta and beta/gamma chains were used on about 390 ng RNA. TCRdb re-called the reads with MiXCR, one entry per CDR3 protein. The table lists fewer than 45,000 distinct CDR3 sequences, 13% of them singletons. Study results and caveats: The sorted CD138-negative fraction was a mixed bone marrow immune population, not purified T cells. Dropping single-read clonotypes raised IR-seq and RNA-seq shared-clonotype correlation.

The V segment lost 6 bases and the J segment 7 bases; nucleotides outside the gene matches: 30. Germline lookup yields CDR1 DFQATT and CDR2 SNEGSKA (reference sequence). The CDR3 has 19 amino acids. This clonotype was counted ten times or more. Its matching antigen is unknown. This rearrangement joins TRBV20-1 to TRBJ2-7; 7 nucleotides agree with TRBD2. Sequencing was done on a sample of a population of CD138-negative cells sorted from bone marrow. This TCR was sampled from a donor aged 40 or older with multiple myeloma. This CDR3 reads CSAIPFGEAGSSSSWEQYF. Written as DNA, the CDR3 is TGCAGTGCCATCCCCTTTGGTGAAGCGGGGTCCTCGTCTTCCTGGGAGCAGTACTTC.